This paragraph covers one T cell receptor (beta chain) sequence. This study enrolled people aged about 18 to 100 from approximately 25 US geographic areas. This specimen comes from a study of blood T cell repertoires in COVID-19. Overall study context: Acute and convalescent COVID-19 samples came from the United States, Italy and Spain. PBMCs, B-cell-depleted T cells, or T cells were the source of the cDNA or gDNA that made up the material.

The CDR3 is made up of 16 amino acids. V was pared by 4 bases and J by 0 bases, with 14 bases between. Germline V gene data show CDR1 as SGHVS and CDR2 as FQNEAQ. The repertoire was sequenced with immunoSEQ multiplex PCR; TCRdb's copy has only in-frame clones and lacks some. In the table there are approximately 210,000 clones, about 86% of which are singletons. The chain links TRBV7-8 to TRBJ2-3, with D possibly matching TRBD2 (6 bases). Sequencing was performed on PBMCs or T cells enriched from blood (not recorded which). The TCR was taken from a woman in her forties or fifties with acute COVID-19. The CDR3 is CASSSWGDSSTDTQYF. The DNA for the CDR3 is TGTGCCAGCAGCTCTTGGGGGGATTCTAGCACAGATACGCAGTATTTT.